The 20 T cell receptor beta chains reported below all come from one sample, sequenced in a study of control samples from healthy donors and cancer patients. The data were produced by immunoSEQ multiplex PCR, yet TCRdb's version contains in-frame clones alone and is incomplete. This table holds approximately 140,000 clones, roughly nine tenths found once. The source material was blood. Every receptor here comes from a young woman in good health.

The chain links TRBV2 to TRBJ1-4; 10 nucleotides match TRBD1. Germline CDR1 SNHLY, CDR2 FYNNEI. V lost 6 bases to trimming and J lost 5 bases; unmatched junction nucleotides: 3. The CDR3 contains 14 residues. CDR3 residues: CASREDRGNEKLFF. In nucleotides, the CDR3 is TGTGCCAGCAGGGAGGACAGGGGGAATGAAAAACTGTTTTTT. Full variable domain (outside the CDR3, taken from reference TRBV2 and TRBJ1-4): EPEVTQTPSHQVTQMGQEVILRCVPISNHLYFYWYRQILGQKVEFLVSFYNNEISEKSEIFDDQFSVERPDGSNFTLKIRSTKLEDSAMYFCASREDRGNEKLFFGSGTQLSVL.

The chain has TRBV7-7 and TRBJ2-2; D possibly corresponds to TRBD2 (6 bases). The CDR3 has 16 amino acids. Trimming pared 5 bases from V and 1 base from J, leaving 14 bases between. The germline V gene has CDR1 SSHAT and CDR2 FNYEAQ (reference sequence). CDR3 DNA: TGTGCCAGCAGCCTCCAAGCGGGTTTGAACACCGGGGAGCTGTTTTTT. This gives the protein CASSLQAGLNTGELFF.

The genes are TRBV5-4 and TRBJ2-3; 9 positions agree with TRBD2. V shed 3 bases and J 2 bases; nucleotides not matched to a gene: 13. Germline assignment: CDR1 SGHNT and CDR2 YYREEE (reference sequence). CDR3 size: 18 residues. The chain's CDR3 is CASSSTSRLGLATDTQYF. CDR3 in DNA: TGTGCCAGCAGCTCGACCTCCCGACTGGGACTAGCCACAGATACGCAGTATTTT.

Only a few counts were recorded for this clone. This chain joins TRBV9 and TRBJ1-1; D is unclear. The CDR3 is 14 residues long. The V end lost 0 bases, the J end lost 2 bases, and 8 bases lay between the germline ends. Germline CDR1 SGDLS, CDR2 YYNGEE. The CDR3 DNA is TGTGCCAGCAGCGTAGCTACGGACAACACTGAAGCTTTCTTT. Protein sequence: CASSVATDNTEAFF.

The gene calls are TRBV14 and TRBJ2-7, with TRBD2 matching 13 bases. Unmatched junction bases numbered 1, after V lost 0 bases and J lost 5 bases. CDR3 length: 15 amino acids. Germline V lookup: CDR1 SGHDN, CDR2 FVKESK. CDR3 DNA sequence: TGTGCCAGCAGCCAAGACGGGACTAGCGGGAACGAGCAGTACTTC. Protein sequence: CASSQDGTSGNEQYF. The complete variable domain, with remaining parts taken from reference TRBV14 and TRBJ2-7, reads EAGVTQFPSHSVIEKGQTVTLRCDPISGHDNLYWYRRVMGKEIKFLLHFVKESKQDESGMPNNRFLAERTGGTYSTLKVQPAELEDSGVYFCASSQDGTSGNEQYFGPGTRLTVT.

The rearrangement uses TRBV9 and TRBJ2-1; D remains unclear. Germline assignment: CDR1 SGDLS and CDR2 YYNGEE. The germline V and J ends were trimmed by 0 bases and 4 bases, with 11 bases remaining between them. The CDR3 sequence is 15 residues long. In DNA, the CDR3 is TGTGCCAGCAGCGTAGCAGACGGGCGGTACAATGAGCAGTTCTTC. Translating gives CASSVADGRYNEQFF.

This chain connects TRBV29-1 to TRBJ1-2; D is uncertain. Looked up from germline, CDR1 is SQVTM and CDR2 is ANQGSEA. The CDR3 extends over 11 amino acids. Between the trimmed V and J ends, which lost 7 bases and 4 bases, there was a span of 10 bases. The CDR3 sequence is CSDRTAYGYTF. CDR3 DNA sequence: TGCAGCGATAGGACGGCCTATGGCTACACCTTC.

In nucleotides, the CDR3 is TGTGCCAGCAGTCCCCTGGCAGGGGTGACTGAAGCTTTCTTT. Protein sequence: CASSPLAGVTEAFF. The V call is TRBV6-5, the J call TRBJ1-1; D is perhaps TRBD1 (6 bases). Germline CDR1 and CDR2: MNHEY and SVGAGI. This CDR3 spans 14 amino acids. V lost 5 bases and J lost 5, with 15 bases in between.

This chain links TRBV5-1 with TRBJ2-5; D call uncertain. CDR3 size: 13 residues. Trimming left V 4 bases short and J 4 bases short, with 11 bases between. CDR1 and CDR2 (germline): SGHRS, YFSETQ. As DNA, the CDR3 is TGCGCCAGCAGCCCCAGTCCGACAGAGACCCAGTACTTC. Its translation is CASSPSPTETQYF.

The chain is built from TRBV3-1 (or the pseudogene TRBV3-2) and TRBJ1-2; no clear D gene. Germline V CDR1 and CDR2: LGHDT, YNNKEL (reference sequence). V gave up 0 bases and J gave up 4 bases, with 9 bases separating them. This CDR3 is built from 14 residues. DNA for the CDR3: TGTGCCAGCAGCCAAGATGAAGGATTCTATGGCTACACCTTC. Amino acid sequence: CASSQDEGFYGYTF.

The V and J genes are TRBV5-5 and TRBJ1-5, with unresolved D. Germline CDR1 is SGHKS and CDR2 is YYEKEE (reference sequence). The CDR3 runs 15 residues. V dropped 2 bases and J dropped 7 bases, with 16 bases sitting between them. CDR3 nucleotide sequence: TGTGCCAGCAGCTTTGGTAGTGATCTCGACCAGCCCCAGCATTTT. Amino acid sequence: CASSFGSDLDQPQHF.

The chain couples TRBV24-1 to TRBJ1-2; 9 nucleotides match TRBD1. Germline-derived CDR1 and CDR2 are KGHDR and SFDVKD. V shed 3 bases and J 6 bases; nucleotides not matched to a gene: 4. CDR3 length: 14 amino acids. CDR3 bases: TGTGCCACCAGTGATAGACAGGGGGTGGATGGCTACACCTTC. It codes for CATSDRQGVDGYTF.

In this sample, this clone turned up once. The V call is TRBV11-2, the J call TRBJ2-3, with 15 bases lining up with TRBD2. The V gene's germline CDR1 is SGHAT and CDR2 FQNNGV. After removal of 5 bases from V and 11 bases from J, the junction contained 8 bases not matched to a gene. This CDR3 region has 15 residues. As DNA, the CDR3 is TGTGCCAGCAGCCACGGGACTAGCGGGAGGACAGTGCAGTATTTT. Its protein product is CASSHGTSGRTVQYF. The full variable domain, rest sourced from reference TRBV11-2 and TRBJ2-3, is EAGVAQSPRYKIIEKRQSVAFWCNPISGHATLYWYQQILGQGPKLLIQFQNNGVVDDSQLPKDRFSAERLKGVDSTLKIQPAKLEDSAVYLCASSHGTSGRTVQYFGPGTRLTVL.

This chain joins TRBV30 and TRBJ1-1; 8 nucleotides line up with TRBD1. V lost 3 bases to trimming and J lost 1 base; unmatched junction nucleotides: 4. The CDR3 has 14 residues. In germline, CDR1 is GTSNPN, CDR2 SVGIG (reference sequence). The CDR3 DNA is TGTGCCTGGAGGGGACAGGCCAAGAACACTGAAGCTTTCTTT. Its protein product is CAWRGQAKNTEAFF.

This chain connects TRBV5-5 to TRBJ1-3, with D unclear. The CDR3 runs 16 residues. Germline loops: CDR1 SGHKS, CDR2 YYEKEE (reference sequence). V was trimmed by 2 bases and J by 4 bases, leaving 16 bases between them. The CDR3 DNA sequence: TGTGCCAGCAGCTTCCAGGCTCACTTCGTCGGAAACACCATATATTTT. Protein product: CASSFQAHFVGNTIYF.

The chain links TRBV19 to TRBJ2-5, with a tentative D call TRBD2 (6 bases). The length of the CDR3 is 15 residues. The germline V and J ends were trimmed by 4 bases and 1 base, with 13 bases remaining between them. The germline CDR1 and CDR2 sequences are LNHDA and SQIVND (reference sequence). The CDR3: CASSTGLVFQETQYF. In DNA, the CDR3 is TGTGCCAGTAGTACGGGACTGGTTTTCCAAGAGACCCAGTACTTC.

This chain joins TRBV30 and TRBJ1-1; D unresolved. V lost 0 bases and J 5 bases, leaving 7 bases between the germline ends. The V gene's germline CDR1 is GTSNPN and CDR2 SVGIG (reference sequence). The CDR3 spans 12 residues. CDR3 DNA: TGTGCCTGGAGTGTAGCGGGGACTGAAGCTTTCTTT. Protein product: CAWSVAGTEAFF.

CDR3 bases: TGTGCCAGCAGCCGGGGTGCGGAGACCCAGTACTTC. The encoded protein is CASSRGAETQYF. The chain employs TRBV11-2 and TRBJ2-5; weak D call: TRBD2 (5 bases). The CDR3 length is 12 residues. Trimming removed 5 bases from V and 5 bases from J, with 9 bases in between. Germline V CDR1 and CDR2: SGHAT, FQNNGV.

V is TRBV20-1 and J is TRBJ1-2; the D is unclear. This CDR3 comprises 11 residues. Germline V gene sequence: CDR1 DFQATT, CDR2 SNEGSKA (reference sequence). The CDR3 DNA follows: TGCAGGCTCTTCGGAGACTATGGCTACACCTTC. It specifies CRLFGDYGYTF.

This chain uses TRBV19 with TRBJ1-5; unclear D gene. Trimming left V 10 bases short and J 3 bases short, with 13 bases between. The germline gives CDR1 LNHDA, CDR2 SQIVND (reference sequence). CDR3 length: 13 amino acids. The CDR3 sequence: CATGSSFNQPQHF. The CDR3, as DNA: TGTGCCACCGGTTCGTCTTTCAATCAGCCCCAGCATTTT.